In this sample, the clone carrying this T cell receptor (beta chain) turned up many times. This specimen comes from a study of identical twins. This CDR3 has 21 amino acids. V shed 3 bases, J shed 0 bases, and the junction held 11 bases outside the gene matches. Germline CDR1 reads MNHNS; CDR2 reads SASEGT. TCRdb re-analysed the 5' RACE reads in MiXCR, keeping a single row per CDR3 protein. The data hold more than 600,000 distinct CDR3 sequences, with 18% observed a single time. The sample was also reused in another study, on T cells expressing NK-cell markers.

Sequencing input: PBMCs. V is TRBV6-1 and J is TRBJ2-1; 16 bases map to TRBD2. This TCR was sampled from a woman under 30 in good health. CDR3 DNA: TGTGCCAGCAGTGAGCTACCCGGGACTAGCGGGGGGGCCTCCTCCTACAATGAGCAGTTCTTC. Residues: CASSELPGTSGGASSYNEQFF.